This T cell receptor beta chain was captured by sequencing in a study of early stage breast cancer tumors. In the study overall: About 70% of the 16 invasive tumors were ER+, PR+ and HER2-.

The CDR3 is 12 amino acids. Germline V lookup: CDR1 SGDLS, CDR2 YYNGEE. V lost 5 bases and J lost 8, with 13 bases in between. TCRdb's table, derived via immunoSEQ multiplex PCR, lists solely in-frame clones and lacks some. The top ten hold roughly 3% of the sample, which has about 72,000 clones, 65% to 80% seen once. Notes on the study in general: Commonly generated sequences made up most enriched TCRB sequences shared between patients.

Details on this clone: Antigen specificity is unknown.

Sample: blood. The TCR originated in a person between 55 and 69 years old with breast cancer. V is TRBV9 and J is TRBJ1-2; D call uncertain. CDR3 bases: TGTGCCAGCAGTAGGGAACCCGGGGGCTACACCTTC. Encoded protein: CASSREPGGYTF.